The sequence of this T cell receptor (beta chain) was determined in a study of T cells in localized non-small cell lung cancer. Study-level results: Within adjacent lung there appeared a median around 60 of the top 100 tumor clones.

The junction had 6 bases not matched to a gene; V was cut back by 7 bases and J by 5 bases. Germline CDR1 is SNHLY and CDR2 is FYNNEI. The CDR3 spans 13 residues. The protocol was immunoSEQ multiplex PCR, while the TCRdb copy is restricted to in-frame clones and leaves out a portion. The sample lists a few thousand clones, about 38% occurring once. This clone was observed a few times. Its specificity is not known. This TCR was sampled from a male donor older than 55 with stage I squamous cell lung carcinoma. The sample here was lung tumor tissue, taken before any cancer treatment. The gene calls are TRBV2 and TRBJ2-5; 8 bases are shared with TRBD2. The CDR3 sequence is CASIGTRKETQYF. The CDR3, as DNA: TGTGCCAGCATCGGGACTAGAAAGGAGACCCAGTACTTC.